The 17 T cell receptor beta chains below were found in one sample sequenced in a study of tumor-infiltrating lymphocytes in primary liver carcinoma. TCR beta cDNA was reverse-transcribed from about 0.45 ug of total RNA. The reaction used a constant-region primer and ProtoScript II reverse transcriptase. Modified slightly, ARM-PCR produced TCR beta libraries over three nested multiplex PCR rounds. Researchers ran the first two PCR rounds for ten to eleven cycles each with TRBV1-TRBV30 forward primers and a C-beta reverse primer. Via MiXCR, TCRdb re-called the multiplex PCR reads, giving one row per CDR3 protein. This table holds 300,000 to 350,000 distinct CDR3 sequences, around three fifths found once. RNA was extracted from whole blood without cell sorting, alongside germline DNA. What was sequenced was peripheral blood. Source of these receptors: a woman aged 25 to 39 with primary liver carcinoma and hepatitis B virus infection.

This clonotype was counted ten times or more. This sequence joins TRBV29-1 and TRBJ2-1, with D unclear. Looked up from germline, CDR1 is SQVTM and CDR2 is ANQGSEA. The CDR3 sequence is 12 residues long. Deletions cut 0 bases from V and 8 bases from J, with 8 bases between. DNA for the CDR3: TGCAGCGTTGAAGATGGCACGTATGAGCAGTTCTTC. Its protein is CSVEDGTYEQFF.

This rearrangement joins TRBV30 to TRBJ2-7; D remains unclear. V lost 1 base, J lost 6 bases, and 7 bases lay in between. This CDR3 has 11 amino acids. CDR1 is GTSNPN, CDR2 SVGIG, per germline (reference sequence). The CDR3 sequence: CAWSAPREQYF. The CDR3 nucleotides read TGTGCCTGGAGTGCCCCCCGCGAGCAGTACTTC.

This clonotype was picked up a small number of times. The chain couples TRBV28 to TRBJ2-1; 9 bases agree with TRBD1. The CDR3 extends over 14 amino acids. J lost 6 bases, V lost 7 bases, and 7 bases had no gene match. In germline, CDR1 is MDHEN, CDR2 SYDVKM. CDR3 loop: CASIGTGSSNEQFF. CDR3 bases: TGTGCCAGCATTGGGACAGGGTCGTCCAATGAGCAGTTCTTC.

A word on this clonotype: Lacking the conserved final phenylalanine or tryptophan, this CDR3 likely reflects a read error. This chain joins TRBV7-9 and TRBJ2-7; D may correspond to TRBD1 or TRBD2 (6 bases each). Deletions cut 4 bases from V and 6 bases from J, with 19 bases between. Germline V gene lookup returns CDR1 SEHNR and CDR2 FQNEAQ (reference sequence). The CDR3 has 15 residues. In DNA, the CDR3 is TGTGCCAGCAGCTCCCTTGAGGGGGGCGACTGCGAGCAGTACTTA. This codes for CASSSLEGGDCEQYL.

The V and J genes are TRBV28 and TRBJ2-5; D could derive from TRBD1 or TRBD2 (5 bases each). V lost 2 bases and J 0 bases, leaving 10 bases between the germline ends. Germline CDR1 reads MDHEN; CDR2 reads SYDVKM. The CDR3 spans 15 residues. The CDR3 sequence: CASSLQGGHQETQYF. The CDR3 DNA is TGTGCCAGCAGTTTACAGGGCGGGCACCAAGAGACCCAGTACTTC. Filled out from reference TRBV28 and TRBJ2-5, the complete variable domain reads DVKVTQSSRYLVKRTGEKVFLECVQDMDHENMFWYRQDPGLGLRLIYFSYDVKMKEKGDIPEGYSVSREKKERFSLILESASTNQTSMYLCASSLQGGHQETQYFGPGTRLLVL.

About this clonotype: One base away lies a much larger clone, so this may be a sequencing read error. The chain links TRBV14 to TRBJ1-6; no definite D call. Germline V gene data show CDR1 as SGHDN and CDR2 as FVKESK. The CDR3 has 13 amino acids. The CDR3, as DNA: TGTGCCAGCAGACAAGATCCCCGATCACCCCTCCACTTT. Translation: CASRQDPRSPLHF.

This clonotype was detected only a few times. CDR3 region: CASSEAVVSPLHF. The CDR3, as DNA: TGTGCCAGCAGCGAGGCAGTCGTTTCACCCCTCCACTTT. The chain recombines TRBV7-9 with TRBJ1-6, with D uncertain. V was shortened by 5 bases and J by 9 bases, with 11 bases between the two germline ends. Germline V lookup: CDR1 SEHNR, CDR2 FQNEAQ (reference sequence). The CDR3 totals 13 residues. Full variable domain (outside the CDR3, taken from reference TRBV7-9 and TRBJ1-6): DTGVSQNPRHKITKRGQNVTFRCDPISEHNRLYWYRQTLGQGPEFLTYFQNEAQLEKSRLLSDRFSAERPKGSFSTLEIQRTEQGDSAMYLCASSEAVVSPLHFGNGTRLTVT.

Many counts were recorded for this clonotype. The chain joins TRBV12-3 or TRBV12-4 to TRBJ1-5, with TRBD1 matching 9 bases. The CDR3 has 15 amino acids. J gave up 5 bases and V 2 bases, and 4 bases lay outside the gene matches. The CDR3 protein is CASSLRGQGHQPQHF. The CDR3 DNA follows: TGTGCCAGCAGTTTAAGGGGACAGGGCCATCAGCCCCAGCATTTT.

In its sample, this clonotype was seen a few times. This rearrangement joins TRBV12-3 or TRBV12-4 to TRBJ2-7; TRBD2 is a possible D gene (6 bases). CDR3 length: 14 residues. V lost 6 bases and J 5 bases, leaving 17 bases between the germline ends. The CDR3 DNA sequence: TGTGCCAGCAGGGTCCTGGGGGGAGGAGACGAGCAGTACTTC. Its protein is CASRVLGGGDEQYF.

This clonotype was seen a few times. This chain links TRBV6-2 or TRBV6-3 with TRBJ2-1; 7 bases are shared with TRBD1. The CDR3 contains 14 residues. Germline V gene lookup returns CDR1 MNHEY and CDR2 SVGEGT. The ends lost 4 bases at V and 0 bases at J; junction bases unmatched: 0. CDR3 region: CASSSGGSYNEQFF. The CDR3 DNA is TGTGCCAGCAGTTCAGGGGGCTCCTACAATGAGCAGTTCTTC.

This clonotype was recorded at least ten times. The V call is TRBV29-1, the J call TRBJ2-3, with unresolved D. The germline gives CDR1 SQVTM, CDR2 ANQGSEA. V lost 1 base, J lost 1 base, and 9 bases lay in between. This CDR3 spans 14 amino acids. CDR3: CSVEGVARTDTQYF. As DNA, the CDR3 is TGCAGCGTTGAAGGGGTGGCCCGCACAGATACGCAGTATTTT.

This chain uses TRBV19 with TRBJ2-1; tentative D call: TRBD2 (6 bases). This CDR3 is 17 amino acids long. V shed 5 bases and J shed 0 bases, with 17 bases lying between them. In germline, CDR1 is LNHDA, CDR2 SQIVND (reference sequence). Written as DNA, the CDR3 is TGTGCCAGTAGTCTCCGTGGACTAACCCACTCCTACAATGAGCAGTTCTTC. Amino acids: CASSLRGLTHSYNEQFF.

V and J are TRBV12-3 or TRBV12-4 and TRBJ2-1, with 8 bases matching TRBD2. The V gene end was trimmed by 7 bases and the J gene end by 11 bases; junction bases not matched to a gene: 16. This CDR3 has 15 amino acids. The CDR3 protein is CASNRSGGRIGKQFF. In DNA form, the CDR3 reads TGTGCCAGCAATCGTAGTGGCGGGAGGATAGGTAAGCAGTTCTTC.

Concerning this clonotype: Just one base apart from a much larger clone, this may be a read error. The chain combines TRBV6-5 with TRBJ2-1; tentatively, D is TRBD2 (5 bases). The CDR3 is made up of 17 amino acids. Trimming removed 8 bases at V and 6 bases at J, with 26 bases between. The germline V gene has CDR1 MNHEY and CDR2 SVGAGI. CDR3 in DNA: TGTGCCAGCTCAATCGGGCTAGTGGCTTCCCGGGGCAATGAGCAGTTCTTC. This sequence encodes CASSIGLVASRGNEQFF.

This clonotype was seen a few times. In DNA form, the CDR3 reads TGCGCCAGCAGCCAAGAACGAGCGGGAGTTATCGGGTCCTACGAGCAGTACTTC. Translating gives CASSQERAGVIGSYEQYF. The chain links TRBV4-3 to TRBJ2-7; 8 nucleotides line up with TRBD2. The V gene end was trimmed by 0 bases and the J gene end by 1 base; junction bases not matched to a gene: 11. The CDR3 has 18 amino acids. CDR1 and CDR2 (germline): LGHNA, YSLEER.

This clonotype was counted a few times. This chain connects TRBV5-4 to TRBJ2-7; D gene unclear. This CDR3 is 13 amino acids long. Per the germline V gene, CDR1 is SGHNT and CDR2 is YYREEE (reference sequence). Trimming cost V 0 bases and J 3 bases, with 7 bases left between them. The CDR3 loop is CASSLVESYEQYF. CDR3 nucleotides: TGTGCCAGCAGCTTGGTGGAGAGCTACGAGCAGTACTTC.

The chain uses TRBV5-6 and TRBJ2-7, with a tentative D call TRBD2 (5 bases). The CDR3 is 13 amino acids. CDR1 is SGHDT and CDR2 is YYEEEE in the germline V gene. Trimming cost V 2 bases and J 5 bases, with 11 bases left between them. CDR3 bases: TGTGCCAGCAGCTTCGGGGTTTCCAACGAGCAGTACTTC. It encodes CASSFGVSNEQYF.